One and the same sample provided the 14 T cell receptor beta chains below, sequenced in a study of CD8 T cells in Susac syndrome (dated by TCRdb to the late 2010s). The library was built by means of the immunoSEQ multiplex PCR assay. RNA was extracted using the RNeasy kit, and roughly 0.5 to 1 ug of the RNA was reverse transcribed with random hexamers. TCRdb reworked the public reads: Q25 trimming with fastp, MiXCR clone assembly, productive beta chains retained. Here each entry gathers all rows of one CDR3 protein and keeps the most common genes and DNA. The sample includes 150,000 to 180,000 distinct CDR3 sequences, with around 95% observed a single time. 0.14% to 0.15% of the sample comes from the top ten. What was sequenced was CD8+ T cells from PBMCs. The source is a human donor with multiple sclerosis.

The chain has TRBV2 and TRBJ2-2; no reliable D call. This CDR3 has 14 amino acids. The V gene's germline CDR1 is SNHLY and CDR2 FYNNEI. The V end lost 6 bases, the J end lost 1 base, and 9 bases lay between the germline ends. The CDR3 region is CASRDALNTGELFF. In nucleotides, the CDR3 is TGTGCCAGCAGGGATGCTTTGAACACCGGGGAGCTGTTTTTT.

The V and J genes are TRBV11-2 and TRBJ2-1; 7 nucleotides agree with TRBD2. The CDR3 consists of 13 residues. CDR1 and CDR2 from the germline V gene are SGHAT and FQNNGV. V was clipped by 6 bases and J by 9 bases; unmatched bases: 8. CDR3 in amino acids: CASRPGGGSEQFF. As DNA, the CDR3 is TGTGCCAGCAGGCCGGGGGGAGGGAGTGAGCAGTTCTTC.

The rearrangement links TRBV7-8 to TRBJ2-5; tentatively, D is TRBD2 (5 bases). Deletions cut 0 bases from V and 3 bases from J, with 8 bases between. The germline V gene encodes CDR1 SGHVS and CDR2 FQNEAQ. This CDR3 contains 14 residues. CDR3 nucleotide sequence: TGTGCCAGCAGCTTAGCATTCGGGGAAGAGACCCAGTACTTC. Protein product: CASSLAFGEETQYF.

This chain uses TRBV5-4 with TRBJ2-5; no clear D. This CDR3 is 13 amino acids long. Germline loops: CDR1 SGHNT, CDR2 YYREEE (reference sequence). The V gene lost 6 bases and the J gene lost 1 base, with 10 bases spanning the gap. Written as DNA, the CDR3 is TGTGCCAGCAAGGAGAGCAGCCAAGAGACCCAGTACTTC. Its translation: CASKESSQETQYF.

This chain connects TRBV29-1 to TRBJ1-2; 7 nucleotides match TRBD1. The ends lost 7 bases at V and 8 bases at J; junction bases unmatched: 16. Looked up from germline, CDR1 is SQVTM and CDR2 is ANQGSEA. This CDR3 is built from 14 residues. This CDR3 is CSGLTGEAPAGYTF. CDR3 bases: TGCAGCGGGCTCACAGGGGAGGCACCTGCGGGCTACACCTTC.

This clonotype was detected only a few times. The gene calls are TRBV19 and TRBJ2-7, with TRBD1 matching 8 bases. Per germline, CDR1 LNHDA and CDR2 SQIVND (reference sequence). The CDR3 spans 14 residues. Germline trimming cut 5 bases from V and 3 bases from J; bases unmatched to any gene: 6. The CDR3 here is CASSSGQDLYEQYF. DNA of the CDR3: TGTGCCAGTAGTTCGGGACAGGACCTCTACGAGCAGTACTTC.

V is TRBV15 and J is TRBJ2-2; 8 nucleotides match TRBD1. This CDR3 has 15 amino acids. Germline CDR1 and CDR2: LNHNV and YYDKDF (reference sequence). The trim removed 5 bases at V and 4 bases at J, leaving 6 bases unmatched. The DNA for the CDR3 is TGTGCCACCAGCCCTGACAGGGGCCTCACCGGGGAGCTGTTTTTT. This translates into CATSPDRGLTGELFF.

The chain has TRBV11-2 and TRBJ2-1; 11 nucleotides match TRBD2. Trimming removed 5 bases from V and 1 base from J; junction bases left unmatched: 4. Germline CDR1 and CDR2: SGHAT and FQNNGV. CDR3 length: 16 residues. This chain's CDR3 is CASSEPSGGSYNEQFF. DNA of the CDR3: TGTGCCAGCAGCGAACCTAGCGGGGGGTCCTACAATGAGCAGTTCTTC.

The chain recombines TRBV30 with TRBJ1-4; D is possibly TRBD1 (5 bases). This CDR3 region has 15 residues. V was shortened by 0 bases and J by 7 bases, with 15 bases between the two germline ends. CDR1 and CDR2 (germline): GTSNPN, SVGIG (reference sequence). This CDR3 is CAWSVGQGYREKLFF. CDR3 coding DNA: TGTGCCTGGAGTGTAGGCCAGGGTTACCGTGAAAAACTGTTTTTT.

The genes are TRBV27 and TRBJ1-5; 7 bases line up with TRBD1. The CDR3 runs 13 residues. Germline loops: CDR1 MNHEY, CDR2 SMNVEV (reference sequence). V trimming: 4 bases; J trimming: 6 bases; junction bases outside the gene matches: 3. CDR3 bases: TGTGCCAGCAGTTCAGGGGGTCCTCAGCCCCAGCATTTT. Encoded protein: CASSSGGPQPQHF.

The CDR3 region has the DNA TGTGCCAGCAGCTTGGGGGGGATTAATGAGCAGTTCTTC. Protein sequence: CASSLGGINEQFF. The chain combines TRBV5-6 with TRBJ2-1; the D call may be TRBD1 or TRBD2 (5 bases each). V lost 0 bases and J 7 bases, leaving 8 bases between the germline ends. Germline assignment: CDR1 SGHDT and CDR2 YYEEEE. This CDR3 comprises 13 residues. The full variable domain, completed using reference TRBV5-6 and TRBJ2-1, is DAGVTQSPTHLIKTRGQQVTLRCSPKSGHDTVSWYQQALGQGPQFIFQYYEEEERQRGNFPDRFSGHQFPNYSSELNVNALLLGDSALYLCASSLGGINEQFFGPGTRLTVL.

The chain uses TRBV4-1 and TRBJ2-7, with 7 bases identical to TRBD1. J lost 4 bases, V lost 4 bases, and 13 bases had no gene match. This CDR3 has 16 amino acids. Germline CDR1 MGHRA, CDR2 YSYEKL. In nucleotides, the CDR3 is TGCGCCAGCAGCCTCGTCGCTGGGACAGCTACTTACGAGCAGTACGTC. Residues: CASSLVAGTATYEQYV.

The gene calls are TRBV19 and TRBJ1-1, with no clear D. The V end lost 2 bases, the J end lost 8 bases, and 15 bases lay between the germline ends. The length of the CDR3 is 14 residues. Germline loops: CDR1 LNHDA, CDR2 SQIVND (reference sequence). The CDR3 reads CASSILPEPVEAFF. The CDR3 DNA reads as TGTGCCAGTAGTATACTACCTGAACCCGTCGAAGCTTTCTTT.

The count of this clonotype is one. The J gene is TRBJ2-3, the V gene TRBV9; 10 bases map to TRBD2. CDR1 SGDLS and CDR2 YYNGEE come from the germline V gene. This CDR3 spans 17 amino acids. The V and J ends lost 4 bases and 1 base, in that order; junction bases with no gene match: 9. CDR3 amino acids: CASSPVSSGGRTDTQYF. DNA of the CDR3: TGTGCCAGCAGCCCCGTTTCTAGCGGGGGCCGCACAGATACGCAGTATTTT.